This T cell receptor beta chain came from a study of OX40 agonist ivuxolimab in advanced cancers. Assay: immunoSEQ multiplex PCR; the TCRdb copy retains only in-frame clones and omits some. The sample lists approximately 46,000 clones, about 74% seen once, with approximately 2.6% in the top ten. The sample was CD4+ or CD8+ T cells sorted from blood, taken in a trial of the OX40 agonist ivuxolimab. The sequence was collected from an adult with an advanced solid tumor such as melanoma, head and neck, liver or kidney cancer.

The CDR3 DNA reads TGTGCCAGCAGCCCTCTTGGACTAGCGGGGTACTACGAGCAGTACTTC. Its translation is CASSPLGLAGYYEQYF. The V and J genes are TRBV7-8 and TRBJ2-7, with 12 bases lining up with TRBD2. CDR1 and CDR2 from the germline V gene are SGHVS and FQNEAQ. This CDR3 region has 16 residues. J was trimmed by 3 bases and V by 5 bases; bases with no gene match: 8.